Detailed here is one TCR beta chain. The investigators amplified TCR beta CDR3 regions from RNA transcripts. The primer set for the first-round RT-PCR of the TCR CDR3 was HTBI. From the multiplex PCR reads, TCRdb called clonotypes with MiXCR, one entry per CDR3 protein. Of 450,000 to 650,000 distinct CDR3 sequences in the sample, approximately 15% were seen once. In the ophthalmopathy cohort, Clinical Activity Score was at least 3, NOSPECS grade at least 4, and duration under 3 months. Orbital computed tomography and thyroid ultrasound, together with serum TRAb and thyroxine and clinical symptoms, were used for diagnoses. This sample was taken from a study of T cells in Graves' hyperthyroidism and ophthalmopathy. The CDR3 loop spans 16 amino acids. J was trimmed by 8 bases and V by 10 bases; bases with no gene match: 16. CDR1 is SEHNR and CDR2 is FQNEAQ in the germline V gene (reference sequence).

The TCR sequence derives from a woman aged 18-30 years with Graves' ophthalmopathy. The chain carries TRBV7-9 and TRBJ2-1; 11 bases are a match to TRBD2. Sequencing was performed on blood. CDR3 in amino acids: CANTSGGTSGPHEQFF. Here the CDR3 DNA reads TGTGCCAACACCTCAGGGGGGACTAGCGGCCCCCATGAGCAGTTCTTC.